The 10 T cell receptor beta chains in this list originate from one sample, sequenced in a study of shared clonotypes between healthy human individuals. TCRdb's copy holds only in-frame clones and misses some; the assay was immunoSEQ multiplex PCR. Seen here are about 2.3 million clones, more than 85% observed once, and the top ten hold approximately 0.4%. Sequencing was done on a sample of naive CD4+ T cells from PBMCs. Subset meaning: CD45RA+ positively selected. Every receptor here comes from a man between 18 and 29 years old in good health. Some clones in this sample may be carry-over from other donors' samples.

On this clone: Other DNA sequences of this sample code for an identical CDR3. The rearrangement uses TRBV7-9 and TRBJ2-3; tentative D call: TRBD2 (6 bases). Per the germline V gene, CDR1 is SEHNR and CDR2 is FQNEAQ (reference sequence). This CDR3 comprises 16 residues. The V end was cut by 1 base, the J end by 1 base, with 12 bases between. The CDR3 DNA is TGTGCCAGCAGCTTAGGAGCCGGGGGAGGCACAGATACGCAGTATTTT. It yields the protein CASSLGAGGGTDTQYF.

This clone was observed a handful of times. The V and J genes are TRBV28 and TRBJ1-5; D is perhaps TRBD1 (5 bases). Germline CDR1 MDHEN, CDR2 SYDVKM. The V gene lost 4 bases and the J gene lost 3 bases, with 16 bases spanning the gap. The CDR3 has 16 amino acids. The CDR3 loop reads CASSYGSGLLNQPQHF. The CDR3 region has the DNA TGTGCCAGCAGTTACGGGTCAGGGCTTCTCAATCAGCCCCAGCATTTT.

The genes are TRBV5-6 and TRBJ1-3, with D unclear. Trimming shortened V by 4 bases and J by 0 bases, and 11 bases separated the two germline ends. The CDR3 has 15 amino acids. Germline CDR1 reads SGHDT; CDR2 reads YYEEEE. The CDR3 bases are TGTGCCAGCAGCCGCCGGGAGGCCTCTGGAAACACCATATATTTT. It encodes CASSRREASGNTIYF.

The chain is built from TRBV27 and TRBJ2-7; D could derive from TRBD1 or TRBD2 (5 bases each). The CDR3 loop spans 15 amino acids. Germline assignment: CDR1 MNHEY and CDR2 SMNVEV (reference sequence). Trimming pared 5 bases from V and 1 base from J, leaving 15 bases between. The CDR3 region is CASSPSWGPSYEQYF. The DNA for the CDR3 is TGTGCCAGCAGTCCCTCCTGGGGACCTTCCTACGAGCAGTACTTC.

The chain carries TRBV4-1 and TRBJ2-7, with D perhaps given as TRBD1 or TRBD2 (5 bases each). The CDR3 spans 14 residues. Germline values: CDR1 MGHRA, CDR2 YSYEKL. Trimming pared 0 bases from V and 2 bases from J, leaving 8 bases between. This CDR3 is CASSQEGRPYEQYF. CDR3 DNA sequence: TGCGCCAGCAGCCAAGAGGGACGCCCCTACGAGCAGTACTTC.

The V call is TRBV27, the J call TRBJ2-7, with TRBD2 matching 8 bases. Germline V gene data show CDR1 as MNHEY and CDR2 as SMNVEV (reference sequence). The CDR3 contains 15 residues. The J segment lost 4 bases and the V segment lost 7 bases, leaving 12 bases of the junction unmatched. CDR3: CASNRRGTSPYEQYF. CDR3 DNA sequence: TGTGCCAGCAATCGGCGTGGGACTAGTCCTTACGAGCAGTACTTC.

V usage is TRBV4-3 and J usage is TRBJ2-5, with 7 positions matching TRBD1. Germline V gives CDR1 LGHNA, CDR2 YSLEER. The CDR3 runs 17 residues. Germline trimming cut 0 bases from V and 5 bases from J; bases unmatched to any gene: 12. The CDR3 protein is CASSQDTPGGEGETQYF. CDR3 nucleotides: TGCGCCAGCAGCCAAGATACTCCAGGGGGTGAGGGGGAGACCCAGTACTTC.

The table lists this clone with a count of one. The J gene is TRBJ1-2, the V gene TRBV4-2, with 7 bases identical to TRBD1. After removal of 4 bases from V and 4 bases from J, the junction contained 12 bases not matched to a gene. This CDR3 is 16 amino acids long. Per germline, CDR1 LGHNA and CDR2 YNFKEQ. Written as DNA, the CDR3 is TGTGCCAGCAGCCCGGCGGAACGGGACAGCTTCTATGGCTACACCTTC. Amino acid sequence: CASSPAERDSFYGYTF.

A note on this clone: This sample also contains other DNA sequences that code for the same CDR3. The V and J genes are TRBV6-1 and TRBJ1-2, with D unclear. This CDR3 is 14 amino acids long. Germline V gene lookup returns CDR1 MNHNS and CDR2 SASEGT. The ends were cut back, 1 base at V and 4 bases at J, with 10 bases in the middle. CDR3 loop: CASSEGYRSYGYTF. The DNA of the CDR3 is TGTGCCAGCAGTGAAGGGTACAGAAGCTATGGCTACACCTTC.

Points on this clone: The identical CDR3 is also encoded by other nucleotide sequences in the sample. The chain is built from TRBV5-1 and TRBJ1-2; D is possibly TRBD1 (5 bases). V was pared by 0 bases and J by 4 bases, with 10 bases between. The CDR3 consists of 14 residues. Looked up from germline, CDR1 is SGHRS and CDR2 is YFSETQ. The CDR3 DNA reads as TGCGCCAGCAGCTTGGAGGGTCAGGGCTATGGCTACACCTTC. The encoded protein is CASSLEGQGYGYTF.